The 24 T cell receptor beta chains reported below all come from one sample, sequenced in a study of preoperative IRX-2 immunotherapy in early breast cancer. Treatment of the sample: preoperative locoregional IRX-2 cytokine immunotherapy. Sequenced by immunoSEQ multiplex PCR; TCRdb stores in-frame clones only, minus some. The data show roughly 40,000 clones, about 72% seen once. The sequenced sample was tumor tissue, obtained after IRX-2 immunotherapy. These receptors were obtained from a human donor with breast cancer.

This clone turned up a few times. The chain carries TRBV11-3 and TRBJ2-3; the D gene is possibly TRBD2 (5 bases). The length of the CDR3 is 14 residues. V lost 5 bases and J 1 base, leaving 10 bases between the germline ends. CDR1 and CDR2 (germline): SGHNT, YENEEA. CDR3 nucleotides: TGTGCCAGCAGCGTGGTCGGGGGCACAGATACGCAGTATTTT. Translating it yields CASSVVGGTDTQYF.

The rearrangement links TRBV6-8 to TRBJ1-6; TRBD1 matches at 9 bases. The junction had 11 bases not matched to a gene; V was cut back by 7 bases and J by 10 bases. Germline V gives CDR1 MNHGY, CDR2 SAAAGT. CDR3 length: 15 residues. This CDR3 reads CASTFPTGGGSPLHF. The DNA for the CDR3 is TGTGCCAGCACCTTCCCGACAGGGGGGGGGTCACCCCTCCACTTT.

This rearrangement joins TRBV5-1 to TRBJ2-1; 10 bases map to TRBD1. The V gene end was trimmed by 3 bases and the J gene end by 9 bases; junction bases not matched to a gene: 6. The CDR3 consists of 14 residues. CDR1 is SGHRS and CDR2 is YFSETQ in the germline V gene. The CDR3 nucleotides read TGCGCCAGCAGCTCGGGGACAGGGGCGGGTGAGCAGTTCTTC. It encodes CASSSGTGAGEQFF.

In DNA form, the CDR3 reads TGTGCCAGTAGTACAACACAGGGAAGCGGCAATCAGCCCCAGCATTTT. Translating gives CASSTTQGSGNQPQHF. The rearrangement links TRBV19 to TRBJ1-5; tentatively, D is TRBD1 (6 bases). Trimming took off 4 bases at V and 2 bases at J, with 15 bases between the two ends. The CDR3 length is 16 residues. Germline-derived CDR1 and CDR2 are LNHDA and SQIVND (reference sequence). The complete variable domain, with remaining parts taken from reference TRBV19 and TRBJ1-5, reads DGGITQSPKYLFRKEGQNVTLSCEQNLNHDAMYWYRQDPGQGLRLIYYSQIVNDFQKGDIAEGYSVSREKKESFPLTVTSAQKNPTAFYLCASSTTQGSGNQPQHFGDGTRLSIL.

This chain uses TRBV19 with TRBJ2-2; D is possibly TRBD2 (6 bases). This CDR3 is built from 17 residues. CDR1 and CDR2 (germline): LNHDA, SQIVND (reference sequence). The germline V and J ends were trimmed by 9 bases and 6 bases, with 26 bases remaining between them. The CDR3 nucleotides are TGTGCCAGCAAGAGGGAGGAGGGAGCCGGGGTTTCCGGGGAGCTGTTTTTT. Translating it yields CASKREEGAGVSGELFF.

The rearrangement uses TRBV29-1 and TRBJ2-7; the match to TRBD1 covers 9 bases. Germline trimming cut 5 bases from V and 3 bases from J; bases unmatched to any gene: 5. Per the germline V gene, CDR1 is SQVTM and CDR2 is ANQGSEA. The CDR3 extends over 13 amino acids. The CDR3 coding sequence is TGCAGCGTTACGGGACAGGGACGCTACGAGCAGTACTTC. Its translation: CSVTGQGRYEQYF.

The chain carries TRBV6-8 and TRBJ2-3, with TRBD2 matching over 8 bases. The CDR3 covers 16 residues. The ends lost 7 bases at V and 6 bases at J; junction bases unmatched: 15. Germline V CDR1 and CDR2: MNHGY, SAAAGT. CDR3 sequence (DNA): TGTGCCAGCAAATGGGAACGAGGCGGGGGGACTGATACGCAGTATTTT. Translating gives CASKWERGGGTDTQYF.

V gene TRBV5-1 combines with J gene TRBJ2-1, with 10 bases lining up with TRBD2. The CDR3 totals 15 residues. V shed 2 bases and J 2 bases; nucleotides not matched to a gene: 1. Germline-derived CDR1 and CDR2 are SGHRS and YFSETQ. The DNA for the CDR3 is TGCGCCAGCAGCTTTACTAGCGGGGCCTACAATGAGCAGTTCTTC. Its translation is CASSFTSGAYNEQFF. The whole variable domain, remainder taken from reference TRBV5-1 and TRBJ2-1, is KAGVTQTPRYLIKTRGQQVTLSCSPISGHRSVSWYQQTPGQGLQFLFEYFSETQRNKGNFPGRFSGRQFSNSRSEMNVSTLELGDSALYLCASSFTSGAYNEQFFGPGTRLTVL.

The chain uses TRBV19 and TRBJ2-1, with D perhaps matching TRBD1 (5 bases). Germline V gene data show CDR1 as LNHDA and CDR2 as SQIVND (reference sequence). CDR3 size: 15 residues. CDR3 DNA sequence: TGTGTCACCCACCCCAGGGCCGCCTCCTACAATGAGCAGTTCTTC. Protein sequence: CVTHPRAASYNEQFF.

This chain joins TRBV5-1 and TRBJ2-6; 12 bases are shared with TRBD2. Germline loops: CDR1 SGHRS, CDR2 YFSETQ. The CDR3 has 18 residues. Germline trimming cut 4 bases from V and 2 bases from J; bases unmatched to any gene: 7. The CDR3 DNA reads TGCGCCAGCAGCCCGAGACTAGCGGGAGAGGCTGGGGCCAACGTCCTGACTTTC. Protein: CASSPRLAGEAGANVLTF.

This chain links TRBV6-8 with TRBJ2-1; D possibly uses TRBD1 or TRBD2 (6 bases each). Germline values: CDR1 MNHGY, CDR2 SAAAGT. V lost 2 bases and J 5 bases, leaving 16 bases between the germline ends. The CDR3 runs 16 residues. The CDR3 loop reads CASSYPKGGVDNEQFF. DNA for the CDR3: TGTGCCAGCAGTTACCCAAAGGGGGGCGTGGACAATGAGCAGTTCTTC.

This chain links TRBV19 with TRBJ2-1; the match to TRBD2 covers 8 bases. CDR1 LNHDA and CDR2 SQIVND come from the germline V gene (reference sequence). J gave up 5 bases and V 1 base, and 7 bases lay outside the gene matches. The CDR3 sequence is 16 residues long. CDR3 nucleotide sequence: TGTGCCAGTAGTATAGGCGGCGGGAGGCTAAACAATGAGCAGTTCTTC. Translating it yields CASSIGGGRLNNEQFF. The whole variable domain, filled in from reference TRBV19 and TRBJ2-1, reads DGGITQSPKYLFRKEGQNVTLSCEQNLNHDAMYWYRQDPGQGLRLIYYSQIVNDFQKGDIAEGYSVSREKKESFPLTVTSAQKNPTAFYLCASSIGGGRLNNEQFFGPGTRLTVL.

The gene calls are TRBV6-8 and TRBJ2-3; 7 nucleotides align to TRBD2. The germline gives CDR1 MNHGY, CDR2 SAAAGT. The trim removed 4 bases at V and 0 bases at J, leaving 7 bases unmatched. The length of the CDR3 is 16 residues. The CDR3, as DNA: TGTGCCAGCAGTTTGGGACTATCGACTAGCACAGATACGCAGTATTTT. This codes for CASSLGLSTSTDTQYF.

The V gene is TRBV6-8, the J gene TRBJ1-2; 7 nucleotides align to TRBD1. The CDR3 length is 15 residues. CDR1 is MNHGY and CDR2 is SAAAGT in the germline V gene. Trimming took 7 bases from V and 4 from J; bases not matched to a gene: 12. In DNA, the CDR3 is TGTGCCAGCAACCCGGGACAGATTTTGGCCTATGGCTACACCTTC. Its protein product is CASNPGQILAYGYTF.

This CDR3 reads CASSWQGTDTQYF. CDR3 coding DNA: TGCGCCAGCAGCTGGCAGGGCACAGATACGCAGTATTTT. This chain connects TRBV23-1 to TRBJ2-3; D uncertain. TRBV23-1 is given ORF status, its function remaining uncertain. Trimming pared 6 bases from V and 1 base from J, leaving 8 bases between. The CDR3 covers 13 residues.

The chain employs TRBV19 and TRBJ2-3; D is perhaps TRBD1 (6 bases). CDR1 is LNHDA, CDR2 SQIVND, per germline (reference sequence). The CDR3 is 14 residues long. Trimming took 7 bases from V and 7 from J, leaving 18 bases between them. The CDR3 bases are TGTGCCAGTATCCATCCAGGGGCCGGGAATACGCAGTATTTT. This translates into CASIHPGAGNTQYF.

The chain carries TRBV10-2 and TRBJ2-3; TRBD2 might be the D (6 bases). The CDR3 totals 13 residues. Trimming shortened V by 6 bases and J by 1 base, and 8 bases separated the two germline ends. Germline CDR1 is WSHSY and CDR2 is SAAADI. CDR3 region: CASRGGGTDTQYF. Here the CDR3 DNA reads TGCGCCAGCAGGGGGGGAGGCACAGATACGCAGTATTTT.

The chain employs TRBV19 and TRBJ2-1, with 13 nucleotides matching TRBD2. CDR1 is LNHDA, CDR2 SQIVND, per germline (reference sequence). The CDR3 is made up of 15 amino acids. Trimming cost V 3 bases and J 6 bases; bases outside gene matches: 2. CDR3 in amino acids: CASSIWTSGSNEQFF. CDR3 nucleotide sequence: TGTGCCAGTAGTATCTGGACTAGCGGGAGCAATGAGCAGTTCTTC.

CDR3 sequence: CASLRGWRLYF. The CDR3 DNA follows: TGTGCCAGCCTACGGGGCTGGCGACTGTATTTT. V is TRBV19 and J is TRBJ2-3, with D possibly being TRBD1 or TRBD2 (5 bases each). The V gene lost 9 bases and the J gene lost 14 bases, with 18 bases spanning the gap. In germline, CDR1 is LNHDA, CDR2 SQIVND (reference sequence). The CDR3 consists of 11 residues.

For the CDR3, the DNA is TGTGCCAGCAGTTTAGGGCCTCGGATGGTCGAGCAGTACTTC. This gives the protein CASSLGPRMVEQYF. The chain uses TRBV28 and TRBJ2-7, with unresolved D. There are 14 residues in the CDR3. The V end lost 2 bases, the J end lost 6 bases, and 14 bases lay between the germline ends. The germline V gene encodes CDR1 MDHEN and CDR2 SYDVKM.

DNA of the CDR3: TGTGCCTGGGACTTACCGGGACAGGGAAGGACCACTGAAGCTTTCTTT. Its protein is CAWDLPGQGRTTEAFF. The gene calls are TRBV6-8 and TRBJ1-1; 9 bases fit TRBD1. This CDR3 region has 16 residues. V was clipped by 11 bases and J by 4 bases; unmatched bases: 17. Germline V CDR1 and CDR2: MNHGY, SAAAGT.

V gene TRBV29-1 combines with J gene TRBJ1-2; 8 nucleotides match TRBD1. CDR1 is SQVTM, CDR2 ANQGSEA, per germline. The CDR3 totals 12 residues. V lost 6 bases and J lost 8; bases outside the gene matches: 8. CDR3: CSVADRGYGYTF. CDR3 sequence (DNA): TGCAGCGTCGCTGACAGGGGATACGGCTACACCTTC.

V gene TRBV11-3 combines with J gene TRBJ1-2; maybe TRBD1 (5 bases). This CDR3 comprises 18 residues. Germline lookup yields CDR1 SGHNT and CDR2 YENEEA. Deletions cut 5 bases from V and 8 bases from J, with 30 bases between. The CDR3: CASSAVGGERTEGRGYTF. The CDR3, as DNA: TGTGCCAGCAGCGCCGTGGGGGGGGAACGGACGGAGGGACGGGGCTACACCTTC.

The chain combines TRBV6-8 with TRBJ2-7, with D perhaps matching TRBD1 (6 bases). The CDR3 has 13 residues. Germline V gene sequence: CDR1 MNHGY, CDR2 SAAAGT. V lost 5 bases and J lost 3, with 11 bases in between. Written as DNA, the CDR3 is TGTGCCAGCAGTAATAGACAGGACTACGAGCAGTACTTC. This codes for CASSNRQDYEQYF.